These 13 T cell receptor beta chains were all obtained from the same sample, sequenced in a study of T-cell memory formation after mild COVID-19. TCRdb passed the 5' RACE reads through MiXCR, listing each CDR3 protein once. The data hold over 300,000 distinct CDR3 sequences, with 20% to 25% observed a single time. The sequenced sample was PBMCs or a T cell subset sorted from them (not recorded which). The origin of the receptors is a man aged 18 to 29 who had mild COVID-19 (a few samples of this study predate the infection). Cell type and time point are not known.

This clonotype was seen a handful of times. The chain uses TRBV5-4 and TRBJ1-1; TRBD1 might be the D (5 bases). The CDR3 is made up of 18 amino acids. The germline CDR1 and CDR2 sequences are SGHNT and YYREEE (reference sequence). Trimming took 0 bases from V and 4 from J, leaving 22 bases between them. CDR3 region: CASSLEGGVRGTITEAFF. As DNA, the CDR3 is TGTGCCAGCAGCTTGGAGGGAGGGGTGCGGGGTACGATCACTGAAGCTTTCTTT.

V is TRBV7-2 and J is TRBJ2-3, with D maybe TRBD1 (6 bases). Trimming removed 5 bases from V and 8 bases from J, with 23 bases in between. In germline, CDR1 is SGHTA, CDR2 FQGNSA. This CDR3 contains 16 residues. The CDR3 spells CASSRAGTEIQGTQYF. CDR3 DNA: TGTGCCAGCAGCAGAGCCGGGACCGAGATACAGGGTACGCAGTATTTT.

This clonotype was detected ten times or more. The rearrangement uses TRBV12-3 or TRBV12-4 and TRBJ1-5, with a possible D match to TRBD1 (6 bases). Trimming stripped 5 bases from V and 2 bases from J, with 19 bases between. The CDR3 totals 17 residues. CDR3: CASSPTRGRVGNQPQHF. The CDR3 DNA reads TGTGCCAGCAGTCCGACCAGGGGCAGGGTGGGCAATCAGCCCCAGCATTTT.

This clonotype was seen only a few times. This sequence joins TRBV7-2 and TRBJ2-4, with D possibly TRBD1 on 5 matching bases. In germline, CDR1 is SGHTA, CDR2 FQGNSA. The CDR3 length is 15 residues. Between the trimmed V and J ends, which lost 6 bases and 1 base, there was a span of 13 bases. The CDR3 is CASRPAPGAKNIQYF. The CDR3 DNA reads TGTGCCAGCAGGCCCGCCCCAGGGGCCAAAAACATTCAGTACTTC.

The chain has TRBV6-2 or TRBV6-3 and TRBJ2-1; D is possibly TRBD2 (6 bases). V was trimmed by 6 bases and J by 0 bases, leaving 12 bases between them. This CDR3 spans 15 amino acids. Germline V lookup: CDR1 MNHEY, CDR2 SVGEGT. The DNA of the CDR3 is TGTGCCAGCAGACTCACGACTAGCTCCTACAATGAGCAGTTCTTC. This codes for CASRLTTSSYNEQFF.

This clonotype was observed a few times. CDR3 DNA: TGTGCCAGCAGTACAGGTTCTATAATTCACCCCCTCCACTTT. Residues: CASSTGSIIHPLHF. This chain uses TRBV12-3 or TRBV12-4 with TRBJ1-6; a possible D gene is TRBD1 (5 bases). The V gene lost 5 bases and the J gene lost 13 bases, with 18 bases spanning the gap. There are 14 residues in the CDR3.

This clonotype was observed a handful of times. V usage is TRBV4-3 and J usage is TRBJ1-1; D is undetermined. The ends were cut back, 2 bases at V and 1 base at J, with 5 bases in the middle. Germline V CDR1 and CDR2: LGHNA, YSLEER. There are 13 residues in the CDR3. CDR3 region: CASSQQPNTEAFF. CDR3 DNA: TGCGCCAGCAGCCAACAACCGAACACTGAAGCTTTCTTT.

This clonotype was counted a few times. The chain combines TRBV6-6 with TRBJ1-5; 9 bases are shared with TRBD1. The germline gives CDR1 MNHNY, CDR2 SVGAGI (reference sequence). This CDR3 comprises 15 residues. The V and J ends lost 6 bases and 6 bases, in that order; junction bases with no gene match: 9. As DNA, the CDR3 is TGTGCCAGCAGGCACCGGGACAGGGAAAGTCAGCCCCAGCATTTT. This sequence encodes CASRHRDRESQPQHF.

The chain links TRBV12-3 or TRBV12-4 to TRBJ2-6; no clear D. V was cut by 8 bases and J by 0 bases, with 5 bases left in between. This CDR3 region has 13 residues. CDR3 coding DNA: TGTGCCAGCTGCGCCTCTGGGGCCAACGTCCTGACTTTC. This gives the protein CASCASGANVLTF.

This clonotype has just a few counts. The chain links TRBV5-5 to TRBJ2-3; tentative D call: TRBD1 (6 bases). V lost 5 bases and J 0 bases, leaving 13 bases between the germline ends. This CDR3 has 15 residues. CDR1 and CDR2 from the germline V gene are SGHKS and YYEKEE (reference sequence). CDR3 coding DNA: TGTGCCAGCAGTAGGACAGAAGCTAGCACAGATACGCAGTATTTT. Amino acid sequence: CASSRTEASTDTQYF.

The chain joins TRBV7-2 to TRBJ2-2; D remains unclear. Between the trimmed V and J ends, which lost 3 bases and 4 bases, there was a span of 12 bases. Germline V gene data show CDR1 as SGHTA and CDR2 as FQGNSA. The CDR3 length is 15 residues. CDR3 sequence reads: CASSFRGLSTGELFF. As DNA, the CDR3 is TGTGCCAGCAGCTTTCGTGGTCTATCCACCGGGGAGCTGTTTTTT.

V gene TRBV18 combines with J gene TRBJ1-4; 8 nucleotides line up with TRBD1. CDR1 is KGHSH, CDR2 LQKENI, per germline. This CDR3 contains 15 residues. V lost 6 bases to trimming and J lost 6 bases; unmatched junction nucleotides: 9. In DNA form, the CDR3 reads TGTGCCAGCTCTCCCCGGACAGGGTTGGATGAAAAACTGTTTTTT. It encodes CASSPRTGLDEKLFF.

This clonotype was recorded a few times. This rearrangement joins TRBV5-1 to TRBJ2-3; 11 bases agree with TRBD2. This CDR3 region has 17 residues. Trimming took 3 bases from V and 3 from J; bases not matched to a gene: 9. The germline CDR1 and CDR2 sequences are SGHRS and YFSETQ. CDR3 protein: CASSSLDSGGVTDTQYF. The CDR3, as DNA: TGCGCCAGCAGCTCCCTAGATAGCGGGGGGGTTACAGATACGCAGTATTTT. Complete variable domain (other parts from reference TRBV5-1 and TRBJ2-3): KAGVTQTPRYLIKTRGQQVTLSCSPISGHRSVSWYQQTPGQGLQFLFEYFSETQRNKGNFPGRFSGRQFSNSRSEMNVSTLELGDSALYLCASSSLDSGGVTDTQYFGPGTRLTVL.